A selection of T cell receptor beta chains follows, all from one sample in a study of regulatory T cells in long-lasting Graves disease. TCRdb reanalysed the multiplex PCR reads using MiXCR and keeps one entry per CDR3 protein. The sample carries a few hundred thousand distinct CDR3 sequences, roughly 24% recorded once. Sequencing was performed on peripheral blood mononuclear cells (PBMCs), taken when the disease was refractory, from a patient treated with antithyroid drugs. The source of these receptors is a middle-aged woman with Graves disease. CDR3s include the opening cysteine and the closing phenylalanine or tryptophan. The order of the fields is V gene, D gene, CDR3 length, J gene, clone size, CDR3 protein, CDR3 DNA. D genes are given only for firm matches. Not all rows give a size; the values are once, few, many and, for expanded clones, a class.

V: TRBV28; D: .; length: 15; J: TRBJ2-7; size: many; CDR3: CASSFRMRQVYEQYF; DNA: TGTGCCAGCAGTTTCAGAATGAGGCAGGTCTACGAGCAGTACTTC
V: TRBV6-5; D: TRBD1; length: 15; J: TRBJ1-2; size: many; CDR3: CASSYAQDRGNGYTF; DNA: TGTGCCAGCAGTTACGCTCAAGACAGGGGCAATGGCTACACCTTC
V: TRBV29-1; D: .; length: 10; J: TRBJ1-2; size: many; CDR3: CSVRQYGYTF; DNA: TGCAGCGTCCGACAGTATGGCTACACCTTC
V: TRBV29-1; D: .; length: 13; J: TRBJ1-1; size: .; CDR3: CSVAGQMNAEAFF; DNA: TGCAGCGTTGCTGGACAGATGAACGCTGAAGCTTTCTTT
V: TRBV20-1; D: TRBD1; length: 11; J: TRBJ2-7; size: .; CDR3: CSVDRAYEQYF; DNA: TGCAGTGTCGACAGGGCTTACGAGCAGTACTTC
V: TRBV30; D: .; length: 16; J: TRBJ2-4; size: .; CDR3: CAWSPRRARAKNIQYF; DNA: TGTGCCTGGAGCCCCCGCAGGGCTCGGGCCAAAAACATTCAGTACTTC
V: TRBV5-8; D: .; length: 12; J: TRBJ2-7; size: many; CDR3: CASTLPAGEQYF; DNA: TGTGCCAGCACCCTCCCGGCGGGCGAGCAGTACTTC
V: TRBV10-3; D: .; length: 16; J: TRBJ1-6; size: few; CDR3: CAISAGTADRRSPLHF; DNA: TGTGCCATCAGTGCTGGGACGGCGGATCGTCGGTCACCCCTCCACTTT
V: TRBV6-1; D: TRBD1; length: 15; J: TRBJ1-5; size: .; CDR3: CASREDRGGDQPQHF; DNA: TGTGCCAGCAGGGAGGACAGGGGAGGCGATCAGCCCCAGCATTTT
V: TRBV10-3; D: .; length: 16; J: TRBJ1-6; size: many; CDR3: CATQAEVSSYNSPLHF; DNA: TGTGCCACCCAAGCGGAGGTCTCCTCCTATAATTCACCCCTCCACTTT
V: TRBV4-1; D: .; length: 15; J: TRBJ2-5; size: .; CDR3: CASSQVQGSVETQYF; DNA: TGCGCCAGCAGCCAAGTCCAGGGGTCGGTCGAGACCCAGTACTTC
V: TRBV6-2/TRBV6-3; D: .; length: 12; J: TRBJ2-1; size: .; CDR3: CASRTGHNEQFF; DNA: TGTGCCAGCAGAACCGGGCACAATGAGCAGTTCTTC
V: TRBV12-3/TRBV12-4; D: TRBD2; length: 15; J: TRBJ2-7; size: .; CDR3: CASSLAPGLVYEQYF; DNA: TGTGCCAGCAGTTTGGCCCCGGGACTAGTCTACGAGCAGTACTTC
V: TRBV29-1; D: .; length: 11; J: TRBJ1-1; size: once; CDR3: CSVEWGPEAFF; DNA: TGCAGCGTTGAATGGGGACCTGAAGCTTTCTTT
V: TRBV27; D: .; length: 14; J: TRBJ1-4; size: few; CDR3: CASSLFTTNEKLFF; DNA: TGTGCCAGCAGCCTTTTCACAACTAATGAAAAACTGTTTTTT
V: TRBV20-1; D: TRBD1; length: 15; J: TRBJ1-2; size: .; CDR3: CSASRAGGMNYGYTF; DNA: TGCAGTGCTAGTCGGGCAGGGGGCATGAACTATGGCTACACCTTC
V: TRBV28; D: .; length: 14; J: TRBJ2-3; size: .; CDR3: CASSLRYRQDTQYF; DNA: TGTGCCAGCAGTTTAAGGTATCGGCAGGATACGCAGTATTTT
V: TRBV12-3/TRBV12-4; D: .; length: 14; J: TRBJ1-2; size: many; CDR3: CASSFTAIRYGYTF; DNA: TGTGCCAGCAGTTTTACAGCTATTCGCTATGGCTACACCTTC
V: TRBV5-1; D: TRBD1; length: 14; J: TRBJ1-1; size: .; CDR3: CASSAHRGNTEAFF; DNA: TGCGCCAGCAGCGCCCACAGGGGGAACACTGAAGCTTTCTTT
V: TRBV10-2; D: .; length: 13; J: TRBJ1-5; size: .; CDR3: CASSGGGLKPQHF; DNA: TGCGCCAGCAGTGGGGGGGGTCTAAAGCCCCAGCATTTT
V: TRBV28; D: TRBD1; length: 15; J: TRBJ1-6; size: many; CDR3: CASSLLQGGNSPLHF; DNA: TGTGCCAGCAGCCTACTACAGGGGGGTAATTCACCCCTCCACTTT
V: TRBV11-2; D: .; length: 14; J: TRBJ2-2; size: few; CDR3: CASSGGVRGGELFF; DNA: TGTGCCAGCAGCGGCGGGGTTCGGGGCGGGGAGCTGTTTTTT
V: TRBV6-1; D: TRBD1; length: 15; J: TRBJ2-7; size: .; CDR3: CASSEWGQGDYEQYF; DNA: TGTGCCAGCAGTGAGTGGGGTCAGGGGGACTACGAGCAGTACTTC
V: TRBV12-3/TRBV12-4; D: .; length: 16; J: TRBJ2-2; size: few; CDR3: CASSWDRLLNTGELFF; DNA: TGTGCCAGCAGTTGGGACCGACTTTTGAACACCGGGGAGCTGTTTTTT
V: TRBV3-1; D: TRBD2; length: 11; J: TRBJ2-7; size: many; CDR3: CASSGLDEQYF; DNA: TGTGCCAGTAGCGGGCTCGACGAGCAGTACTTC
V: TRBV3-1; D: .; length: 13; J: TRBJ1-3; size: .; CDR3: CASSHLQGNTIYF; DNA: TGTGCCAGCAGCCACCTACAGGGAAACACCATATATTTT
V: TRBV10-3; D: TRBD1; length: 15; J: TRBJ1-6; size: many; CDR3: CAIGDRGDIDSPLHF; DNA: TGTGCCATCGGGGACAGGGGAGACATCGATTCACCCCTCCACTTT
V: TRBV7-3; D: .; length: 13; J: TRBJ2-7; size: .; CDR3: CASSLGGHNEQYF; DNA: TGTGCCAGCAGCTTAGGGGGGCACAACGAGCAGTACTTC
V: TRBV28; D: .; length: 12; J: TRBJ1-2; size: many; CDR3: CASTTVNYGYTF; DNA: TGTGCCAGCACCACGGTCAACTATGGCTACACCTTC
V: TRBV28; D: .; length: 16; J: TRBJ1-1; size: few; CDR3: CASSLGWTGMNTEAFF; DNA: TGTGCCAGCAGTTTGGGATGGACGGGGATGAACACTGAAGCTTTCTTT
V: TRBV24-1; D: .; length: 13; J: TRBJ2-5; size: many; CDR3: CATSGAGPETQYF; DNA: TGTGCCACCAGCGGGGCGGGGCCAGAGACCCAGTACTTC